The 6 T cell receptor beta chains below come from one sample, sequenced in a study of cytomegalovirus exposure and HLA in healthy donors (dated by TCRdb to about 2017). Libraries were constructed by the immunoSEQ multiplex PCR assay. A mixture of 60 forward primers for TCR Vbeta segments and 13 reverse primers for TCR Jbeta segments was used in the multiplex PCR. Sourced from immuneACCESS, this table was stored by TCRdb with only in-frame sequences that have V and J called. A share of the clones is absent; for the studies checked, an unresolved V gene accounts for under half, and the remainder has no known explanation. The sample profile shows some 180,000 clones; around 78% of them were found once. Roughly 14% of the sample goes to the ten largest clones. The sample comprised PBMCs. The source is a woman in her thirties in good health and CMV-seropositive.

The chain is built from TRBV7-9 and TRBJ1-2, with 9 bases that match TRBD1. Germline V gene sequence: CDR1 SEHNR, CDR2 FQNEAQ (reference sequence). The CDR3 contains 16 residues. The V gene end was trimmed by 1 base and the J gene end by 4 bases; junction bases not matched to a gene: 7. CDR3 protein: CASSLVGTGSRYGYTF. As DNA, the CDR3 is TGTGCCAGCAGCTTAGTAGGGACAGGGAGCCGCTATGGCTACACCTTC.

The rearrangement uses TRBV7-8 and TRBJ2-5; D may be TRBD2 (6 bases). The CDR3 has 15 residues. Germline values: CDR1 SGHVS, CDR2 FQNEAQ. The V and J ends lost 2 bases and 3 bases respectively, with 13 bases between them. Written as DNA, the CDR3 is TGTGCCAGCAGCTTAAATCCGGCGGGAAAAGAGACCCAGTACTTC. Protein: CASSLNPAGKETQYF.

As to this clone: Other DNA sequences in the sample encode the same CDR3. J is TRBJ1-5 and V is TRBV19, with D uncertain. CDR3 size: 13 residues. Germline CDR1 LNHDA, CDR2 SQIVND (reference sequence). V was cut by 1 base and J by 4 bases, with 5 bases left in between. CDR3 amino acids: CASSIGGNQPQHF. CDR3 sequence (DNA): TGTGCCAGTAGTATAGGAGGGAATCAGCCCCAGCATTTT. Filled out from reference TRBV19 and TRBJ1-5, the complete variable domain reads DGGITQSPKYLFRKEGQNVTLSCEQNLNHDAMYWYRQDPGQGLRLIYYSQIVNDFQKGDIAEGYSVSREKKESFPLTVTSAQKNPTAFYLCASSIGGNQPQHFGDGTRLSIL.

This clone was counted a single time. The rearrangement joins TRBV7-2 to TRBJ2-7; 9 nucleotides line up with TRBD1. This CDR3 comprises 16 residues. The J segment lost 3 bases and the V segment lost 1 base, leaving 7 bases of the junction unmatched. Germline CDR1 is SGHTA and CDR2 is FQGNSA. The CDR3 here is CASSLDSGGQGYEQYF. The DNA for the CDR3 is TGTGCCAGCAGCTTAGATTCAGGGGGACAGGGCTACGAGCAGTACTTC.

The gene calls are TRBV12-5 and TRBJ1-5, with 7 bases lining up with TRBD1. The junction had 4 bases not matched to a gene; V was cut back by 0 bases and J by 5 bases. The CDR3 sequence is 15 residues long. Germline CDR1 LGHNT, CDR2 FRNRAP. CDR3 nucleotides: TGTGCTAGTGGTTTGGTAGGGGGCGCGGATCAGCCCCAGCATTTT. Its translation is CASGLVGGADQPQHF.

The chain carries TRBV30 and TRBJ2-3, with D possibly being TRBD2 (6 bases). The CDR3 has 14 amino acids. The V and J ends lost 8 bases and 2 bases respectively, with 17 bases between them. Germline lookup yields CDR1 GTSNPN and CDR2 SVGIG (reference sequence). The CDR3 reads CARNRDWDTDTQYF. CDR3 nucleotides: TGTGCCAGAAACCGGGACTGGGACACAGATACGCAGTATTTT.